This T cell receptor beta chain was sequenced in a study of blood T cell repertoires in COVID-19. Study summary: The United States, Italy and Spain supplied acute and convalescent COVID-19 samples. PBMCs, B-cell-depleted T cells, or T cells provided the cDNA or gDNA that made up the material.

In the source study's methods: Reference gene primer amplification yielded estimated nucleated cell counts. Using immunoSEQ multiplex PCR, the repertoire was profiled, and TCRdb retains in-frame clones only, with some absent. V, J and clone size derive from that table, while D and trimming were established from the DNA sequence. The data show roughly 250,000 clones, around 85% seen once. The CDR3 is made up of 17 amino acids. The germline gives CDR1 KGHSH, CDR2 LQKENI. The V end was cut by 3 bases, the J end by 1 base, with 18 bases between. The specimen sequenced was PBMCs or T cells enriched from blood (not recorded which). The chain uses TRBV18 and TRBJ1-1; maybe TRBD1 (6 bases). The receptor's source is a woman younger than 45 who had recovered from COVID-19. The CDR3 sequence is CASSPARLTGRNTEAFF. CDR3 coding DNA: TGTGCCAGCTCACCTGCTCGTTTGACAGGACGGAACACTGAAGCTTTCTTT.